The 25 T cell receptor beta chains given below trace back to one sample, sequenced in a study of long-term antiretroviral therapy in people with HIV. Sequencing relied on immunoSEQ assay v3.0, run at survey level. Method: immunoSEQ multiplex PCR; TCRdb's copy keeps in-frame clones and lacks some. The sample shows some 20,000 clones, 82% of them seen only once. The material was unsorted PBMCs, obtained less than 2.5 years after starting antiretroviral therapy. The source of these receptors is a man aged 35-49 years with HIV.

The rearrangement joins TRBV5-4 to TRBJ2-3; possible D gene TRBD1, 6 bases. Trimming cost V 2 bases and J 2 bases, with 9 bases left between them. Germline-derived CDR1 and CDR2 are SGHNT and YYREEE (reference sequence). The length of the CDR3 is 14 residues. In nucleotides, the CDR3 is TGTGCCAGCAGCTTAGGGGGTGACACAGATACGCAGTATTTT. Protein sequence: CASSLGGDTDTQYF.

This chain links TRBV5-6 with TRBJ2-7; D unclear. V lost 2 bases to trimming and J lost 2 bases, with 14 bases between them. The CDR3 spans 15 residues. CDR1 and CDR2 from the germline V gene are SGHDT and YYEEEE. CDR3 coding DNA: TGTGCCAGCAGCTTATTCACGGATCCAACCTACGAGCAGTACTTC. Protein product: CASSLFTDPTYEQYF.

The chain joins TRBV14 to TRBJ2-3, with TRBD2 matching over 8 bases. Germline V gene data show CDR1 as SGHDN and CDR2 as FVKESK. The junction had 10 bases not matched to a gene; V was cut back by 0 bases and J by 5 bases. The CDR3 contains 17 residues. The CDR3 region has the DNA TGTGCCAGCAGCCAAGATATCGAGCGGGAGTTTCTAGATACGCAGTATTTT. Translation gives CASSQDIEREFLDTQYF.

The V gene is TRBV7-9, the J gene TRBJ1-2, with D unclear. Germline assignment: CDR1 SEHNR and CDR2 FQNEAQ (reference sequence). V was shortened by 2 bases and J by 0 bases, with 10 bases between the two germline ends. The CDR3 loop spans 15 amino acids. This CDR3 reads CASSLLDSSNYGYTF. The DNA of the CDR3 is TGTGCCAGCAGCTTACTAGATTCCTCTAACTATGGCTACACCTTC.

The chain joins TRBV7-6 to TRBJ1-5, with D uncertain. Trimming cost V 2 bases and J 4 bases, with 6 bases left between them. Germline CDR1 reads SGHVS; CDR2 reads FNYEAQ. There are 13 residues in the CDR3. CDR3 sequence: CASSLRANQPQHF. The CDR3 bases are TGTGCCAGCAGCTTAAGGGCAAATCAGCCCCAGCATTTT.

This clone showed up just a few times. This chain uses TRBV6-6 with TRBJ1-5; the D is unclear. Germline V gene lookup returns CDR1 MNHNY and CDR2 SVGAGI (reference sequence). Trimming stripped 5 bases from V and 15 bases from J, with 14 bases between. The CDR3 is 11 residues long. The CDR3 sequence is CASSKGPHRHF. DNA of the CDR3: TGTGCCAGCAGTAAAGGCCCACACCGGCATTTT.

The chain links TRBV7-8 to TRBJ2-7; D is undetermined. This CDR3 has 11 amino acids. Germline values: CDR1 SGHVS, CDR2 FQNEAQ. V was pared by 9 bases and J by 3 bases, with 9 bases between. CDR3 region: CASGVSYEQYF. As DNA, the CDR3 is TGTGCCAGTGGGGTCAGCTACGAGCAGTACTTC.

V gene TRBV18 combines with J gene TRBJ2-1; 8 bases are a match to TRBD2. Germline V gives CDR1 KGHSH, CDR2 LQKENI. Trimming removed 2 bases from V and 5 bases from J; junction bases left unmatched: 5. This CDR3 is 15 amino acids long. CDR3 DNA: TGTGCCAGCTCACCAAGGACTAGCCCAAACAATGAGCAGTTCTTC. Amino acids: CASSPRTSPNNEQFF.

The rearrangement joins TRBV19 to TRBJ1-5, with unresolved D. Germline CDR1 LNHDA, CDR2 SQIVND (reference sequence). V gave up 7 bases and J gave up 0 bases, with 10 bases separating them. This CDR3 is 14 amino acids long. CDR3 in DNA: TGTGCCAGTAACACGGTGTCTAGCAATCAGCCCCAGCATTTT. Amino acid sequence: CASNTVSSNQPQHF. Variable domain in full (rest from reference TRBV19 and TRBJ1-5): DGGITQSPKYLFRKEGQNVTLSCEQNLNHDAMYWYRQDPGQGLRLIYYSQIVNDFQKGDIAEGYSVSREKKESFPLTVTSAQKNPTAFYLCASNTVSSNQPQHFGDGTRLSIL.

The V and J genes are TRBV28 and TRBJ1-2; D is perhaps TRBD1 (5 bases). Deletions cut 2 bases from V and 1 base from J, with 14 bases between. Germline V CDR1 and CDR2: MDHEN, SYDVKM. This CDR3 comprises 16 residues. The CDR3 coding sequence is TGTGCCAGCAGTTTAGGGGGAGAGGGGCTTAACTATGGCTACACCTTC. Its protein product is CASSLGGEGLNYGYTF.

V is TRBV11-2 and J is TRBJ1-4, with no clear D. The germline gives CDR1 SGHAT, CDR2 FQNNGV. The V end lost 5 bases, the J end lost 4 bases, and 14 bases lay between the germline ends. The CDR3 sequence is 15 residues long. The DNA of the CDR3 is TGTGCCAGCAGCCCCGATGGTTTTGGTAATGAAAAACTGTTTTTT. Protein: CASSPDGFGNEKLFF.

This chain uses TRBV2 with TRBJ1-5, with TRBD1 matching 12 bases. CDR1 and CDR2 from the germline V gene are SNHLY and FYNNEI. The CDR3 covers 17 residues. With 6 bases clipped from V and 2 bases from J, the junction kept 8 bases outside the gene matches. The CDR3 spells CASRGDRGRAGNQPQHF. The CDR3 DNA reads as TGTGCCAGCAGGGGGGACAGGGGGCGCGCGGGCAATCAGCCCCAGCATTTT.

The V and J genes are TRBV19 and TRBJ1-2; possible D gene TRBD1, 5 bases. This CDR3 has 15 residues. The ends were cut back, 3 bases at V and 8 bases at J, with 19 bases in the middle. The germline V gene has CDR1 LNHDA and CDR2 SQIVND (reference sequence). The CDR3: CASSMAPGARVGYTF. CDR3 DNA sequence: TGTGCCAGTAGTATGGCCCCCGGGGCCAGGGTAGGCTACACCTTC.

This clone has just a few counts. V gene TRBV5-1 combines with J gene TRBJ2-3, with D perhaps matching TRBD2 (6 bases). Germline V gene sequence: CDR1 SGHRS, CDR2 YFSETQ. Trimming left V 4 bases short and J 2 bases short, with 11 bases between. This CDR3 has 14 amino acids. The CDR3 region has the DNA TGCGCCAGCAGCCGGACGGGGGACACAGATACGCAGTATTTT. This encodes CASSRTGDTDTQYF.

The V and J genes are TRBV27 and TRBJ2-2; D possibly corresponds to TRBD2 (6 bases). Trimming removed 3 bases at V and 2 bases at J, with 13 bases between. This CDR3 region has 16 residues. Germline V gene lookup returns CDR1 MNHEY and CDR2 SMNVEV (reference sequence). DNA for the CDR3: TGTGCCAGCAGTTTCCTGGGAGGAGGAAACACCGGGGAGCTGTTTTTT. It specifies CASSFLGGGNTGELFF.

The chain employs TRBV6-4 and TRBJ1-2; no firm D call. Trimming shortened V by 4 bases and J by 2 bases, and 11 bases separated the two germline ends. The CDR3 spans 14 residues. From germline, CDR1 is MRHNA and CDR2 SNTAGT. The CDR3 DNA reads TGTGCCAGCAGTGTTAACCCTTGGAACTATGGCTACACCTTC. This codes for CASSVNPWNYGYTF.

The V call is TRBV5-6, the J call TRBJ2-1; 7 nucleotides line up with TRBD2. This CDR3 has 11 amino acids. From germline, CDR1 is SGHDT and CDR2 YYEEEE. J was trimmed by 10 bases and V by 4 bases; bases with no gene match: 2. The CDR3 is CASSLGGEQFF. Here the CDR3 DNA reads TGTGCCAGCAGCCTGGGGGGGGAGCAGTTCTTC.

This clone came up once. This sequence joins TRBV19 and TRBJ1-2, with D unresolved. Trimming pared 8 bases from V and 2 bases from J, leaving 9 bases between. Germline V gene sequence: CDR1 LNHDA, CDR2 SQIVND (reference sequence). The CDR3 covers 12 residues. In DNA, the CDR3 is TGTGCCAGTTCCGAGGCAAACTATGGCTACACCTTC. It codes for CASSEANYGYTF.

This sequence joins TRBV2 and TRBJ2-3, with 9 bases matching TRBD1. The CDR3 is 17 amino acids. CDR1 and CDR2 from the germline V gene are SNHLY and FYNNEI. Trimming removed 7 bases from V and 4 bases from J; junction bases left unmatched: 15. The CDR3 nucleotides read TGTGCCAGCAACTCGGGACAGGGACGATTGGTACCAGATACGCAGTATTTT. Encoded protein: CASNSGQGRLVPDTQYF.

This rearrangement joins TRBV5-1 to TRBJ1-1, with D possibly matching TRBD1 (5 bases). With 3 bases removed from V and 1 base from J, the gap between germline ends came to 16 bases. CDR3 length: 16 amino acids. Germline V CDR1 and CDR2: SGHRS, YFSETQ. For the CDR3, the DNA is TGCGCCAGCAGCTCCGGGGGAGTCGGGGCGAACACTGAAGCTTTCTTT. This sequence encodes CASSSGGVGANTEAFF.

This clone was counted only a few times. The chain combines TRBV27 with TRBJ1-2; D might be TRBD1 (6 bases). V shed 5 bases and J shed 8 bases, with 15 bases lying between them. Germline V gene sequence: CDR1 MNHEY, CDR2 SMNVEV (reference sequence). This CDR3 comprises 13 residues. The CDR3 is CASSTPGQNGYTF. Here the CDR3 DNA reads TGTGCCAGCAGTACACCCGGACAGAACGGCTACACCTTC.

The chain is built from TRBV29-1 and TRBJ2-1; weak D call: TRBD2 (7 bases). The CDR3 extends over 11 amino acids. Germline assignment: CDR1 SQVTM and CDR2 ANQGSEA. Trimming shortened V by 4 bases and J by 10 bases, and 11 bases separated the two germline ends. The CDR3 reads CSVGGGREQFF. The CDR3 DNA is TGCAGCGTTGGCGGGGGCAGGGAGCAGTTCTTC.

The chain is built from TRBV6-5 and TRBJ2-7; D perhaps matches TRBD1 (6 bases). This CDR3 is 15 amino acids long. The V end lost 5 bases, the J end lost 1 base, and 15 bases lay between the germline ends. The germline V gene has CDR1 MNHEY and CDR2 SVGAGI. In DNA form, the CDR3 reads TGTGCCAGCAGTAGAGCAATACAGGGATCCTACGAGCAGTACTTC. Translated: CASSRAIQGSYEQYF.

The chain is built from TRBV18 and TRBJ1-4, with 8 bases lining up with TRBD1. CDR1 is KGHSH and CDR2 is LQKENI in the germline V gene. J was trimmed by 8 bases and V by 2 bases; bases with no gene match: 13. This CDR3 contains 17 residues. CDR3 in DNA: TGTGCCAGCTCACCAGCCAGGGGGCAGGCGCCAAGGGAAAAACTGTTTTTT. Translated, it gives CASSPARGQAPREKLFF.

The chain joins TRBV10-3 to TRBJ1-1, with TRBD1 matching 9 bases. The CDR3 is made up of 15 amino acids. V gave up 10 bases and J gave up 1 base; unmatched junction bases: 10. Germline V gene sequence: CDR1 ENHRY, CDR2 SYGVKD. CDR3 DNA sequence: TGTGCCACACAGGGGGCGACGGCCGGGAACACTGAAGCTTTCTTT. Protein: CATQGATAGNTEAFF.